This paragraph reports one T cell receptor beta chain. Its antigen is currently not known. The sample originates from a study of T cells expressing NK-cell markers (dated by TCRdb to the early 2020s). Turning to the overall study: In sorted CD3+CD56+NKG2C+, CD3+CD56+NKG2C- and CD3+CD56-NKG2C+ T-cell subsets from about eight donors, TCR beta-chain repertoires were profiled. Seven of the eight sequenced donors were HCMV-seropositive and one was HCMV-seronegative. Randomly selected healthy volunteers, three men and five women, were used as the eight sequenced donors. Libraries were sequenced as 2 x 150 bp reads on Illumina HiSeq 2000/2500, MiSeq or NextSeq. Here is what the overall study found, with its caveats: For about 6 donors, the dominant CD3+CD56+NKG2C+ clonotypes were among the top 10 CD8+ clonotypes and accounted for about 1.0-7.0% of CD8+ T cells. Those dominant clonotypes were again the most abundant among CD3+CD56-NKG2C+ cells in a few donors, at roughly 28.3-60.1%. Whether the expanded NKG2C-expressing T cell clones were specific for HCMV antigens was left unclear.

Looking up the germline V gene (reference sequence) yields CDR1 SGHKS and CDR2 YYEKEE. From the cysteine through the phenylalanine, the CDR3 covers 16 amino acids. Only the protein is on record. Reads for this sample came from an Illumina HiSeq 2000. TCR beta cDNA libraries were made by 5'RACE template switching that added a universal primer site and unique molecular identifiers. Priming for cDNA synthesis came from the TCR beta constant segment, and two successive PCR amplification steps followed. In the authors' own workflow: MIGEC was used to demultiplex reads and group the reads by UMI, and MiTCR was used to assemble and quantify clonotypes. To exclude erroneous sequences, any TCR cDNA sequence not supported by at least two reads was discarded. The tcR package was used for downstream repertoire analysis, with clonotypes matched between fractions based on CDR3 nucleotide sequence plus V segment. VDJmatch was used to annotate antigen specificity against VDJdb, with one amino acid substitution allowed in CDR3. TCRdb reprocessed the raw reads; every CDR3 protein sequence is a single record, and DNA is not supplied. The V and J calls reflect TCRdb's pipeline rather than the authors' work. The sample table includes about 550,000 distinct CDR3 sequences. Roughly 3.6% of the sample comes from the top ten.

To determine HCMV serostatus, a commercial ELISA kit was used to detect HCMV-specific IgG in serum. Peripheral blood mononuclear cells were isolated from blood by Ficoll density gradient centrifugation. The sequence was obtained from a man younger than 35 in good health. Donor details come from another sample of the same person, matched by shared clones. Sequencing was performed on blood T cells: a sorted CD56 or NKG2C T cell subset, CD4+ or CD8+ T cells, or bulk PBMC T cells (not recorded which). The chain is assembled from TRBV5-5 and TRBJ2-5; TCRdb lists TRBD1, though no DNA is available to test this call. CDR3 reads: CASSRGWGQREETQYF.